This T cell receptor (beta chain) was sequenced during a study of blood T cells in healthy people across ages. Extracted total RNA amounted to at least 5.5 micrograms for each sample. Study-level findings and limits: Naive CD4+ cells and diversity were both higher in long-lived donors than in aged donors. Estimates of diversity drawn from one million T cells were considered underestimates.

There are a few counts of this clonotype. The antigen is unknown. For the second PCR, which ran for roughly 6 to 12 cycles, a sample-barcoded 5' primer and a J-beta primer mix were used. Each cDNA was tagged by a template-switch adaptor containing 12 random nucleotides. TCRdb ran MiXCR on the 5' RACE reads and lists one entry per CDR3 protein. In the table there are hundreds of thousands of distinct CDR3 sequences, 62% of which are singletons. The CDR3 has 16 residues. V shed 0 bases, J shed 3 bases, and the junction held 5 bases outside the gene matches. The germline gives CDR1 ENHRY, CDR2 SYGVKD. The source material was blood. The clonotype originates from a man aged 30-40 years in good health. The rearrangement joins TRBV10-3 to TRBJ1-2, with 9 positions matching TRBD1. The CDR3 DNA reads TGTGCCATCAGTGAGTCTGGGACAGGGCGGGACTATGGCTACACCTTC. It specifies CAISESGTGRDYGYTF.